This is a list of T cell receptor beta chains from one sample in a study of human T cells and chemical hapten exposure. From the RACE reads, TCRdb called clonotypes with MiXCR, one entry per CDR3 protein. The table records fewer than 200,000 distinct CDR3 sequences, about 27% of them present only once. The material sequenced was whole blood, taken in connection with sensitization to the hapten diphenylcyclopropenone (DPC). These receptors were taken from a woman aged 18-29 years with alopecia areata. Some clones in this sample may be carry-over from other donors' samples. The CDR3 runs from the conserved cysteine through the conserved F or W. A D gene is named only where the DNA matches it firmly. Clone size is given for some rows only: seen once, a few or many times, or a class if the clone is expanded.

V	size	D	J	CDR3	DNA
TRBV7-9	-	-	TRBJ2-1	CASRPPSSSYNEQFF	TGTGCCAGCAGACCTCCTTCGTCCAGCTACAATGAGCAGTTCTTC
TRBV27	-	-	TRBJ2-3	CASSPPPQRPTDTQYF	TGTGCCAGCAGCCCCCCGCCCCAGAGACCTACGGATACGCAGTATTTT
TRBV29-1	few	-	TRBJ2-5	CSAGTLETQYF	TGCAGCGCTGGGACCCTAGAGACCCAGTACTTC
TRBV29-1	-	-	TRBJ2-2	CSVVEGTGELFF	TGCAGCGTTGTCGAGGGCACCGGGGAGCTGTTTTTT
TRBV2	-	-	TRBJ2-7	CASSEGDGTRYEQYF	TGTGCCAGCAGTGAGGGGGACGGTACTCGGTACGAGCAGTACTTC
TRBV9	-	-	TRBJ1-1	CASSPEAFF	TGTGCCAGCAGCCCTGAAGCTTTCTTT
TRBV7-2	-	-	TRBJ2-1	CASSQPNTGEQFF	TGTGCCAGCAGCCAGCCTAACACCGGTGAGCAGTTCTTC
TRBV10-2	-	-	TRBJ1-2	CASSEKGRGDYGYTF	TGCGCCAGCAGTGAAAAGGGCAGGGGCGACTATGGCTACACCTTC
TRBV5-1	few	-	TRBJ2-5	CASSLFAPQETQYF	TGCGCCAGCAGCTTGTTCGCCCCACAAGAGACCCAGTACTTC
TRBV9	-	TRBD1	TRBJ1-5	CASSSGQSNQPQHF	TGTGCCAGCAGCTCGGGACAGTCGAATCAGCCCCAGCATTTT
TRBV10-3	-	-	TRBJ1-3	CAISEIGGSGNTIYF	TGTGCCATCAGTGAGATCGGGGGCTCTGGAAACACCATATATTTT
TRBV7-9	-	-	TRBJ1-6	CASSPGTTNSPLHF	TGTGCCAGCAGCCCCGGGACAACTAATTCACCCCTCCACTTT
TRBV5-1	-	-	TRBJ1-2	CASSLDTTRSYGYTF	TGCGCCAGCAGCTTGGACACGACACGAAGCTATGGCTACACCTTC
TRBV29-1	-	TRBD2	TRBJ2-1	CSVPTSGNYNEQFF	TGCAGCGTGCCCACTAGCGGGAATTACAATGAGCAGTTCTTC
TRBV3-1	-	-	TRBJ1-1	CASSQGVWTDGEAFF	TGTGCCAGCAGCCAAGGGGTTTGGACGGATGGTGAAGCTTTCTTT
TRBV6-6	few	-	TRBJ1-6	CASSYSTGGQGGSSPLHF	TGTGCCAGCAGTTACTCGACGGGGGGGCAGGGAGGGAGTTCACCCCTCCACTTT
TRBV4-1	-	-	TRBJ2-4	CASSQGEGAGIQYF	TGCGCCAGCAGCCAAGGAGAGGGCGCGGGCATTCAGTACTTC
TRBV7-9	-	-	TRBJ2-1	CTSSEGGNNEQFF	TGTACCAGCAGCGAGGGGGGGAACAATGAGCAGTTCTTC
TRBV15	many	TRBD1	TRBJ1-4	CATHRGTNEKLFF	TGTGCCACCCACAGGGGTACTAATGAAAAACTGTTTTTT
TRBV9	-	-	TRBJ2-5	CASSVDGGQETQYF	TGTGCCAGCAGCGTAGATGGAGGCCAGGAGACCCAGTACTTC
TRBV29-1	-	-	TRBJ1-1	CSVERGGRGMNTEAFF	TGCAGCGTTGAAAGAGGGGGGAGGGGGATGAACACTGAAGCTTTCTTT
TRBV4-2	-	TRBD1	TRBJ1-2	CASSRPGQGARRDGYTF	TGTGCCAGCAGCCGGCCGGGACAGGGGGCCCGGCGGGATGGCTACACCTTC
TRBV7-9	few	-	TRBJ2-3	CASSYPPGGVRTDTQYF	TGTGCCAGCAGCTACCCCCCTGGCGGAGTACGCACAGATACGCAGTATTTT
TRBV25-1	few	TRBD1	TRBJ2-7	CASEGQSYEQYF	TGTGCCAGCGAGGGACAGTCCTACGAGCAGTACTTC
TRBV20-1	few	-	TRBJ2-1	CSGVRGFF	TGCAGTGGGGTCCGTGGGTTCTTC
TRBV20-1	few	-	TRBJ1-2	CSSDWTVNYGYTF	TGCAGTTCCGACTGGACAGTAAACTATGGCTACACCTTC
TRBV28	few	-	TRBJ2-1	CASRTGRYEQFF	TGTGCCAGCAGAACCGGACGGTATGAGCAGTTCTTC
TRBV4-2	-	-	TRBJ1-5	CASSQEVGQGVPQHF	TGTGCCAGCAGCCAAGAAGTGGGCCAAGGTGTACCCCAGCATTTT
TRBV11-1	few	-	TRBJ2-5	CASSFQAATGQETQYF	TGTGCCAGCAGCTTCCAGGCAGCAACGGGTCAAGAGACCCAGTACTTC
TRBV27	few	-	TRBJ1-2	CASSPQINYGYTF	TGTGCCAGCAGTCCGCAGATTAACTATGGCTACACCTTC
TRBV5-1	few	-	TRBJ2-1	CASSNGQSKEQFF	TGCGCCAGCAGCAACGGACAGTCCAAGGAGCAGTTCTTC
TRBV25-1	few	TRBD1	TRBJ2-1	CASSEDRSDYNEQFF	TGTGCCAGCAGTGAGGACAGGTCAGACTACAATGAGCAGTTCTTC
TRBV27	few	-	TRBJ1-3	CASSPNPGSSGNTIYF	TGTGCCAGCAGCCCAAATCCGGGCTCCTCTGGAAACACCATATATTTT